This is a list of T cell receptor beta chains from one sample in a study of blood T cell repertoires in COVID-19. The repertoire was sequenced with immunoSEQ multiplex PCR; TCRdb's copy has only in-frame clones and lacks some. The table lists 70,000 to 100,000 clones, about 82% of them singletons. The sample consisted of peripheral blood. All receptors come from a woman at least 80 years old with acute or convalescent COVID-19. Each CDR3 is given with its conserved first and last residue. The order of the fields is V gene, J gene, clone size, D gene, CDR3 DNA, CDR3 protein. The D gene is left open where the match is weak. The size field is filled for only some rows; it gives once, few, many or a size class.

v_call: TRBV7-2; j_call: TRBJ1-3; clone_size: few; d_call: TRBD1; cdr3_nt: TGTGCCAGCAGCGCGCTACAGGGGAACAGAAACACCATATATTTT; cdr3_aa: CASSALQGNRNTIYF
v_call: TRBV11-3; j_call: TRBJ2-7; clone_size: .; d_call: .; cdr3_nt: TGTGCCAGCAGCTTAGCCCCAGGGCAAATCGTGAGCGAGCAGTACTTC; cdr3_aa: CASSLAPGQIVSEQYF
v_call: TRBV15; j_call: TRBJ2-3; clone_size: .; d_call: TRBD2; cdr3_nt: TGTGCCACCAGCAGAGACAGGACTAGCGGAAACACAGATACGCAGTATTTT; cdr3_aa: CATSRDRTSGNTDTQYF
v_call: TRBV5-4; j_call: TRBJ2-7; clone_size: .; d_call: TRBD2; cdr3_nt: TGTGCCAGCAGTAAGGGACTAGCGGGGGTGATCTCCTACGAGCAGTACTTC; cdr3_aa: CASSKGLAGVISYEQYF
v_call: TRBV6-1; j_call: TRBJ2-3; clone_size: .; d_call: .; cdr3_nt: TGTGCCAGCAGTGAATTGGGCGGGGCCTCTTTAGATACGCAGTATTTT; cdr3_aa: CASSELGGASLDTQYF
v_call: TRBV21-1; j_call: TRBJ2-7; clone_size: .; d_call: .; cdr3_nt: TGTGCCAGCAGCAAAGGGGGGCTCGAGCAGTACTTC; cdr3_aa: CASSKGGLEQYF
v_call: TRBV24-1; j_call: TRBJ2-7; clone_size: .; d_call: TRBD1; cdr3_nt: TGTGCCACCAGTGACGCTGCCCGACAGGGCGACATCGAGCAGTACTTC; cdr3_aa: CATSDAARQGDIEQYF
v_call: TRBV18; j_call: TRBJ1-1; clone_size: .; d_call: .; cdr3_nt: TGTGCCAGCTCACCACCAAACAGGAACACTGAAGCTTTCTTT; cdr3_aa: CASSPPNRNTEAFF
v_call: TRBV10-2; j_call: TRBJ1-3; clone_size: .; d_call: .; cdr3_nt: TGCGCCAGCATTCCACAGGGAACTGGAAACACCATATATTTT; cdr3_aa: CASIPQGTGNTIYF
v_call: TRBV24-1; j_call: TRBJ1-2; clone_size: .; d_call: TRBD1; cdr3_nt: TGTGCCACCAGTGATTCGGCACAGGGGGCGTCTGGCTACACCTTC; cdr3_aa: CATSDSAQGASGYTF
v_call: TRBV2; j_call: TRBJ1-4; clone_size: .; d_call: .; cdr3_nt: TGTGCCAGCCGGTCCGGGGGGAATGAAAAACTGTTTTTT; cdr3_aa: CASRSGGNEKLFF
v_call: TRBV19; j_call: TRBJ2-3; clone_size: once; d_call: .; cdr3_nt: TGTGCCAGTAGTATGACTAAGCACAGGGTGGATACGCAGTATTTT; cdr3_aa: CASSMTKHRVDTQYF
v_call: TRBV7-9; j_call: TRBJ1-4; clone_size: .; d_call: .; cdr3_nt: TGTGCCAGCAGTAACCGCGGCCCGAATGAAAAACTGTTTTTT; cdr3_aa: CASSNRGPNEKLFF
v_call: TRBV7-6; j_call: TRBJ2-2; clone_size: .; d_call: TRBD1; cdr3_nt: TGTGCCAGCAGCTTTTACAGGGGGCACAACACCGGGGAGCTGTTTTTT; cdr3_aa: CASSFYRGHNTGELFF
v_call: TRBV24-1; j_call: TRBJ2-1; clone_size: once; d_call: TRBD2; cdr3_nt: TGTGCCACCAGTGAAAATCTAGCGGGGGGGCCCCACAATGAGCAGTTCTTC; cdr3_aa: CATSENLAGGPHNEQFF
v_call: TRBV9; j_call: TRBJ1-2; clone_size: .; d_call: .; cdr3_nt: TGTGCCAGCAGCGAGTCTCCAAGGAGTGCAGTAAATGGCTACACCTTC; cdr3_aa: CASSESPRSAVNGYTF
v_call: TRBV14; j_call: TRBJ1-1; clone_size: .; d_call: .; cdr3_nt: TGTGCCAGCAGTAACCGGGGGGGCCCCGCGAACACTGAAGCTTTCTTT; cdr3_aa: CASSNRGGPANTEAFF
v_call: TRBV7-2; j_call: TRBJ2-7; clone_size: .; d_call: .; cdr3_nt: TGTGCCAGCAGCTTATGGGCGGACAGCTCCTACGAGCAGTACTTC; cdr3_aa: CASSLWADSSYEQYF
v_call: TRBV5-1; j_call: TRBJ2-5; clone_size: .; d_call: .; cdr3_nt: TGCGCCAGCAGCTTAGCGAGGTCGGAGACCCAGTACTTC; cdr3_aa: CASSLARSETQYF
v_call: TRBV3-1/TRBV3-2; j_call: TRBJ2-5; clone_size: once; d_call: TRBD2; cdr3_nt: TGTGCCAGCAGCCGCGGACTAGCGGGACCGACCAAAGAGACCCAGTACTTC; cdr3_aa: CASSRGLAGPTKETQYF
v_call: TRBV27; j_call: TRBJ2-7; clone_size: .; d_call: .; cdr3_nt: TGTGCCAGCGGTCAGAGAGACAGATACTACGAGCAGTACTTC; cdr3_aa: CASGQRDRYYEQYF
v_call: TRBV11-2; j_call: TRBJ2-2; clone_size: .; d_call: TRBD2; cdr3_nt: TGTGCCAGCAGCTTTAGCGGGGGGGCGAACACCGGGGAGCTGTTTTTT; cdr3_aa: CASSFSGGANTGELFF
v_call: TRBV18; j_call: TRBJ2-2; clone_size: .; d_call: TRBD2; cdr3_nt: TGTGCCAGCTCACCCTGGACTAGCGGGGGCCCGAACACCGGGGAGCTGTTTTTT; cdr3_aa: CASSPWTSGGPNTGELFF
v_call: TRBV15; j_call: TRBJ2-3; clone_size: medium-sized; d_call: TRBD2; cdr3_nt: TGTGCCACCAGCAGAGGGGAGGGCCTTGGCGATACGCAGTATTTT; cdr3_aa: CATSRGEGLGDTQYF
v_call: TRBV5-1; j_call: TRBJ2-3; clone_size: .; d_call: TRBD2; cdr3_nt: TGCGCCAGCAGCTTGGTATCCAGCGGGGGACCAGATACGCAGTATTTT; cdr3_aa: CASSLVSSGGPDTQYF
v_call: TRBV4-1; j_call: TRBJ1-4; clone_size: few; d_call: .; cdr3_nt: TGCGCCAGCAGCCAAGATCCGGGAAGGGTTAATGAAAAACTGTTTTTT; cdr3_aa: CASSQDPGRVNEKLFF
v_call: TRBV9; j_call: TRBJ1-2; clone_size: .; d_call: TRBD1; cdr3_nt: TGTGCCAGCAGCGTAGAGGGGGCCGGTGGCTACACCTTC; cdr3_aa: CASSVEGAGGYTF
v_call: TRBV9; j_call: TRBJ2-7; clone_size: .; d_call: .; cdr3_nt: TGTGCCAGCAGCGTATCCGGGGGGACACTGTACGAGCAGTACTTC; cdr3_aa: CASSVSGGTLYEQYF
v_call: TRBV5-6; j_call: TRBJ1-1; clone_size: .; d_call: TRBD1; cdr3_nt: TGTGCCAGCAGCTCGACAGGGGCCAACACTGAAGCTTTCTTT; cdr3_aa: CASSSTGANTEAFF
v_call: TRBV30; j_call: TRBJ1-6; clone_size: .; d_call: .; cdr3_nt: TGTGCCTGGAGGAGGAGGGTCCATTCACCCCTCCACTTT; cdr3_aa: CAWRRRVHSPLHF
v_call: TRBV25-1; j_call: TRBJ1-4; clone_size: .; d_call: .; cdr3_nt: TGTGCCAGCAGTGACCCGAGGCAGGGTAATGAAAAACTGTTTTTT; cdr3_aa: CASSDPRQGNEKLFF
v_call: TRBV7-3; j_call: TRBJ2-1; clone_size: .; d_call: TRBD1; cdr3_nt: TGTGCCAGCAGCGTGACAGGGGAGACCTACAATGAGCAGTTCTTC; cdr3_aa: CASSVTGETYNEQFF
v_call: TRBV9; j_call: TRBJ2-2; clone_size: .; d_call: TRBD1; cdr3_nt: TGTGCCAGCAGCAGAGGGACAGGACCTGGGACCGGGGAGCTGTTTTTT; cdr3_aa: CASSRGTGPGTGELFF
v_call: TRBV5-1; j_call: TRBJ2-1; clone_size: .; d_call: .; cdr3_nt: TGCGCCAGCAGCTTGGGAAGGGGCGGTAGGTCCTACAATGAGCAGTTCTTC; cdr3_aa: CASSLGRGGRSYNEQFF
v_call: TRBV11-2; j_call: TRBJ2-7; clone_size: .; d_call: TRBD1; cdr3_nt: TGTGCCAGCAGCACCTTACAGGGGGCGGGCTACGAGCAGTACTTC; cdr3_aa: CASSTLQGAGYEQYF
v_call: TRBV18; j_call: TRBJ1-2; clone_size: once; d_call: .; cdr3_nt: TGTGCCAGCTCACCTATGCGGGAGGGTGGCTACACCTTC; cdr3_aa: CASSPMREGGYTF
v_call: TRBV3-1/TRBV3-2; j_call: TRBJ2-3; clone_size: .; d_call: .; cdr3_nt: TGTGCCAGCAGCCAGATGCGATCCTCGCAGTATTTT; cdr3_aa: CASSQMRSSQYF
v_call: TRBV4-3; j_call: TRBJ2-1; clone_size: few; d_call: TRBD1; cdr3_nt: TGCGCCAGCAGCCACGATACTACAGGGGGTTCCCACAATGAGCAGTTCTTC; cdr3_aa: CASSHDTTGGSHNEQFF
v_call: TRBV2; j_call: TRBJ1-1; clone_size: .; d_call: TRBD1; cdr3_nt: TGTGCCAGCAGTGCGCGACAGGGTCGGGGTGAAGCTTTCTTT; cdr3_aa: CASSARQGRGEAFF
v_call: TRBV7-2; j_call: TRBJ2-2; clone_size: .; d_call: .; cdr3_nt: TGTGCCAGCAGCTCCAAGACACGGAACACCGGGGAGCTGTTTTTT; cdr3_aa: CASSSKTRNTGELFF
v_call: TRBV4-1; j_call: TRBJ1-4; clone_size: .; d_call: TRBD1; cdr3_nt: TGCGCCAGCAGCCACGGTGGGGACAGGGGGCGAAATGAAAAACTGTTTTTT; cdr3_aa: CASSHGGDRGRNEKLFF
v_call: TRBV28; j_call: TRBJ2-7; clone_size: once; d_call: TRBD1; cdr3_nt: TGTGCCAGCAGTTCCGCCGGACAGGAGTCCTACGAGCAGTACTTC; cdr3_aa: CASSSAGQESYEQYF
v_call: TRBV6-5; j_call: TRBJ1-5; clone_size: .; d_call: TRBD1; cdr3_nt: TGTGCCAGCAGAGACAGGGGGAGCAATCAGCCCCAGCATTTT; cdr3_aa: CASRDRGSNQPQHF
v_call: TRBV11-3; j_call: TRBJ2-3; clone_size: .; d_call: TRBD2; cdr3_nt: TGTGCCAGCAGCTTTCGGACTAGCGGGGGAGTCACAGATACGCAGTATTTT; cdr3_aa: CASSFRTSGGVTDTQYF
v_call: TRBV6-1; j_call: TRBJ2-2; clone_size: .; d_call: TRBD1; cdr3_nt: TGTGCCAGCAGTGAATTGACAGGGGCGAACACCGGGGAGCTGTTTTTT; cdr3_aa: CASSELTGANTGELFF
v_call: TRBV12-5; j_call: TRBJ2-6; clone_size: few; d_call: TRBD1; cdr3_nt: TGTGCTAGTGGTTTCGCCGGGACAGGGGGATCAGGGGCCAACGTCCTGACTTTC; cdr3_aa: CASGFAGTGGSGANVLTF
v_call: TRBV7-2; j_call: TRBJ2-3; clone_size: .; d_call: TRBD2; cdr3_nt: TGTGCCAGCAGCCGGGACTACCTTAGCACAGATACGCAGTATTTT; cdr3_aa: CASSRDYLSTDTQYF
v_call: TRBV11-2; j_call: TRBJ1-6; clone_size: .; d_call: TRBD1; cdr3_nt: TGTGCCAGCACCTATGGACAGGGAATAGGGTCACCCCTCCACTTT; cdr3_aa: CASTYGQGIGSPLHF
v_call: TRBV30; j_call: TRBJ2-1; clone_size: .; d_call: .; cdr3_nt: TGTGCCTGGAGTGTACGAGAGGGTGGTGAGCAGTTCTTC; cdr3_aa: CAWSVREGGEQFF
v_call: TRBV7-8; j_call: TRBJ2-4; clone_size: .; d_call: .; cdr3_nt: TGTGCCAGCATCGCAGGGGAACCACTAGCCAAAAACATTCAGTACTTC; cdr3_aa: CASIAGEPLAKNIQYF
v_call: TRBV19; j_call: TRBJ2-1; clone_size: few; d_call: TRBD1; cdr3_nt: TGTGCCAGTAGTATAGAAGGGGACAGAACCTACAATGAGCAGTTCTTC; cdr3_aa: CASSIEGDRTYNEQFF
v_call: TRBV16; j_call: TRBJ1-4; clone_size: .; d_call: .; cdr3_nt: TGTGCCAGCAGCCCGAATCAGGCAACTAATGAAAAACTGTTTTTT; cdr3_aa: CASSPNQATNEKLFF
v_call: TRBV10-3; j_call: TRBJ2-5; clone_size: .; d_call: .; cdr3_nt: TGTGCCATCAGTGTCCCCGACCAAGAGACCCAGTACTTC; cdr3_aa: CAISVPDQETQYF
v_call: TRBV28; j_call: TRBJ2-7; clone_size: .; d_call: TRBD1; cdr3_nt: TGTGCCAGCAGTCTTACAGGGGTTTCCTACGAGCAGTACTTC; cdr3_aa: CASSLTGVSYEQYF
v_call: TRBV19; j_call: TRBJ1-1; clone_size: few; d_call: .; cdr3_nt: TGTGCCAGTAGTACGGGTCAGAACACTGAAGCTTTCTTT; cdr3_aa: CASSTGQNTEAFF
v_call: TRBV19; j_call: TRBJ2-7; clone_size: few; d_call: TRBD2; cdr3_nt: TGTGCCAGTAGTACGGCCCCTGTCGCGGGGGGGCCTCCCCCCTACGAGCAGTACTTC; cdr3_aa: CASSTAPVAGGPPPYEQYF
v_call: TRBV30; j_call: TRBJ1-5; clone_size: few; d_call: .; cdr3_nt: TGTGCCTGGAGTTCGGACAGTGGGGCTCAGCCCCAGCATTTT; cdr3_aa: CAWSSDSGAQPQHF
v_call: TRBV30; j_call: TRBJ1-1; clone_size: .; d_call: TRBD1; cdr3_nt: TGTGCCCGGACAGGGGAGAACACTGAAGCTTTCTTT; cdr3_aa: CARTGENTEAFF
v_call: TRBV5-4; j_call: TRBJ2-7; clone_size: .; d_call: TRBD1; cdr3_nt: TGTGCCAGCAGCCGGGTTGGGACAGGGAGAAACGAGCAGTACTTC; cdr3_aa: CASSRVGTGRNEQYF